This T cell receptor (beta chain) is from a study of Ad26.COV2.S vaccination and SARS-CoV-2 variants. As regards this clone: No antigen is known for it.

Noted treatment: around 19 received Ad26.COV2.S at low or high dose, single or two shots; five or six received placebo; per-sample allocation not given. Sample collection was performed on day 63 after the first vaccine or placebo injection. Donation was by an adult aged 18-55 years who was in Boston. The study, taken as a whole, reports: Non-spike TCR breadth showed similarity between vaccine and placebo recipients.

The table came from immunoSEQ multiplex PCR; TCRdb's copy has only in-frame clones and leaves some out. The sample includes roughly 380,000 clones, approximately 90% of them seen just once. The specimen was peripheral blood, collected in a trial of Ad26.COV2.S vaccine versus placebo. The receptor's source is a person aged 18-65 years who received the Ad26.COV2.S COVID-19 vaccine or a placebo.

As DNA, the CDR3 is TGTGCCAGCAGCCCCCAGGGGACACGGGCGTCCGGGGAGCTGTTTTTT. This gives the protein CASSPQGTRASGELFF. The V call is TRBV7-3, the J call TRBJ2-2; tentative D call: TRBD1 (6 bases). CDR1 SGHTA and CDR2 FQGTGA come from the germline V gene. CDR3 length: 16 amino acids. Between the trimmed V and J ends, which lost 5 bases and 6 bases, there was a span of 19 bases.